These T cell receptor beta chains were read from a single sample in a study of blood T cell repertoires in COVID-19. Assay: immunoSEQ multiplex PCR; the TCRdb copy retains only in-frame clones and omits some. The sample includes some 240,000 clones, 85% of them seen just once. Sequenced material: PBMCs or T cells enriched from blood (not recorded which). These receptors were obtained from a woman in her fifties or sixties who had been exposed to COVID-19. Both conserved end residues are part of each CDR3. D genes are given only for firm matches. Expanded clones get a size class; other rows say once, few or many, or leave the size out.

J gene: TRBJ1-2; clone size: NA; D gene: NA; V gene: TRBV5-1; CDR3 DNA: TGCGCCAGCAGCTTACAGAGACCCTATGGCTACACCTTC; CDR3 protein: CASSLQRPYGYTF
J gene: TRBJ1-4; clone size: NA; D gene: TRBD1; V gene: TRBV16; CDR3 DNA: TGTGCCAGCAGCGACAGGGTGGGGAATGAAAAACTGTTTTTT; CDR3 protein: CASSDRVGNEKLFF
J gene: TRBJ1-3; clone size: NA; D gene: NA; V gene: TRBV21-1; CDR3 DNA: TGTGCCAGCAGCCCTTGTGAGGTCTCTGGAAACACCATATATTTT; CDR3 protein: CASSPCEVSGNTIYF
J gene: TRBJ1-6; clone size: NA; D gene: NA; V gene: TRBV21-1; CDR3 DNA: TGTGCCAGCAGCAAAGCGGAAGGAGCGATCAATTCACCCCTCCACTTT; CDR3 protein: CASSKAEGAINSPLHF
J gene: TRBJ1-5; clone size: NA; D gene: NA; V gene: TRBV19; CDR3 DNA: TGTGCCAGTAGTATAACCGGCGCCCGCGGGAGCAATCAGCCCCAGCATTTT; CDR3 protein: CASSITGARGSNQPQHF
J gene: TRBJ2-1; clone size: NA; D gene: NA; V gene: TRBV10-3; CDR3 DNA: TGTGCCATCAGTGCCAATTACCCGGGATCAGTTATAGACAATGAGCAGTTCTTC; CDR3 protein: CAISANYPGSVIDNEQFF
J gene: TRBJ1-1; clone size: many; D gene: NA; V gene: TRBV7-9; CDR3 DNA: TGTGCCAGCAGTCCGGGGATACCTGAAGCTTTCTTT; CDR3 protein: CASSPGIPEAFF
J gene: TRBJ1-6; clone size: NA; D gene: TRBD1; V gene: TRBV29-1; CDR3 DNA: TGCAGCGTTGGGGACAGGTTTAATTCACCCCTCCACTTT; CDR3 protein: CSVGDRFNSPLHF
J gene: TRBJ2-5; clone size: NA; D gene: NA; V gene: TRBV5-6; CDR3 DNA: TGTGCCAGCAGCTTGTTTGGGGCCGGCGAGACCCAGTACTTC; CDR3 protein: CASSLFGAGETQYF
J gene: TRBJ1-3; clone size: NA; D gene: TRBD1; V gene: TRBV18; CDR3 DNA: TGTGCCAGCTCACTCCGGACAGGGAGAAACACCATATATTTT; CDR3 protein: CASSLRTGRNTIYF
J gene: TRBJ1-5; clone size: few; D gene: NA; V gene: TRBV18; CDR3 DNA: TGTGCCAGCTCACCAACCCGGGAACAGCCCCAGCATTTT; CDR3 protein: CASSPTREQPQHF
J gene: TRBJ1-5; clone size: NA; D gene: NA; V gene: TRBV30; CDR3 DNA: TGTGCCTGGAGTTTCACAGGGTTCAATCAGCCCCAGCATTTT; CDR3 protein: CAWSFTGFNQPQHF
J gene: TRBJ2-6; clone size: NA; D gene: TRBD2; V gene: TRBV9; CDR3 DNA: TGTGCCAGCACCCCGGGGGGGTCCGCTCCTGGGGCCAACGTCCTGACTTTC; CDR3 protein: CASTPGGSAPGANVLTF
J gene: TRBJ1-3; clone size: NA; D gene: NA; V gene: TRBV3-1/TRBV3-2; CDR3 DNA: TGTGCCAGCAGCCAAAGTCGGGGTACTGGAAACACCATATATTTT; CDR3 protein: CASSQSRGTGNTIYF
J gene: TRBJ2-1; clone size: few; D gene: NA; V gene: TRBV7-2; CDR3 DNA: TGTGCCAGCAGCGGCCACAGGGCGCAAACCTACAATGAGCAGTTCTTC; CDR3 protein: CASSGHRAQTYNEQFF
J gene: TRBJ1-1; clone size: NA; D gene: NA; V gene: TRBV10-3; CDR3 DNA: TGTGCCATCAGGGACCGAAAACAGGGCACTGAAGCTTTCTTT; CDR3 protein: CAIRDRKQGTEAFF
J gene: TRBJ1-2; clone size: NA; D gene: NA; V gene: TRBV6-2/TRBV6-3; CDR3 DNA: TGTGCCAGCAGTACCCGGGACATAGGATTCTACACCTTC; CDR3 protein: CASSTRDIGFYTF
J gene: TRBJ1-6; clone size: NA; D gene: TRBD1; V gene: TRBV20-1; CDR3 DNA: TGCAGTGCTAGTGACGACAGGGGTTATAATTCACCCCTCCACTTT; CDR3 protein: CSASDDRGYNSPLHF
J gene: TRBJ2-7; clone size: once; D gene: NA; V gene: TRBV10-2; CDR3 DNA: TGCGCCAGCAATCCCACCAGGGGCCTTAGTCCCTACGAGCAGTACTTC; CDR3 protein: CASNPTRGLSPYEQYF
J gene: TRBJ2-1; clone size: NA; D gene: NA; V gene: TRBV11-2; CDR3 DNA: TGTGCCAGCAGCCCAAACGCTCGAACCGAGCGGTTCTTC; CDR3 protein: CASSPNARTERFF
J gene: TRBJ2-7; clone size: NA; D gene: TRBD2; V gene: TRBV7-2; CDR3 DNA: TGTGCCAGCAGCGCCACCGAACTAGCGGACTACGAGCAGTACTTC; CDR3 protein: CASSATELADYEQYF
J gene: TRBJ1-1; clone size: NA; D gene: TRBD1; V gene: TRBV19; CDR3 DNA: TGTGCCAGTAGTATGGGAGGGACAGGCCCTACGAACACTGAAGCTTTCTTT; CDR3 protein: CASSMGGTGPTNTEAFF
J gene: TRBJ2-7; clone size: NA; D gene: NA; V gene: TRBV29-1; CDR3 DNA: TGCAGCGTTGTAACTGGGGAGCACTCCTACGAGCAGTACTTC; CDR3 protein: CSVVTGEHSYEQYF